This T cell receptor (beta chain) was documented in a study of T cell responses to AZD1222 COVID-19 vaccine. Looking at the study overall: Second doses at about 4 or about 12 weeks were pooled.

The assay was immunoSEQ multiplex PCR, and TCRdb's table has in-frame clones only and misses some. The data show 100,000 to 150,000 clones, 89% seen once. General study results and limits: Repertoires were obtained only post-peak T cell response.

In the case of this clone: Its antigen is unknown.

Looked up from germline, CDR1 is MGHDK and CDR2 is SYGVNS. Trimming stripped 0 bases from V and 0 bases from J, with 9 bases between. The CDR3 spans 16 residues. This receptor was taken from an adult in good health. The J gene is TRBJ1-3, the V gene TRBV25-1, with unresolved D. Sequences were derived from peripheral blood, sampled on day 0 of AZD1222 vaccination. The CDR3 region has the DNA TGTGCCAGCAGTGAATATCGGGCAAGCTCTGGAAACACCATATATTTT. It specifies CASSEYRASSGNTIYF.